This T cell receptor (beta chain) was observed in a study of human T cells and chemical hapten exposure. Findings of the study overall: Once DPC sensitization occurred, TCRs above 1 in 1000 frequency showed no change.

This CDR3 has 13 amino acids. Germline V gives CDR1 MNHNY, CDR2 SVGAGI (reference sequence). The V end was cut by 4 bases, the J end by 4 bases, with 8 bases between. Library preparation tagged each individual cDNA molecule with a unique molecular identifier. As originally analysed: Samples ranged from about 23,224 to 690,600 TCRs, with a median of approximately 96,000. MiXCR, applied by TCRdb to the 5' RACE reads, yields one record per CDR3 protein. TCRdb's processing, not the authors' own work, is the source of the V and J calls. The sample has 150,000 or so distinct CDR3 sequences; roughly 4.1% are singletons. Extraction yielded total RNA from whole blood (unfractionated). This clonotype was detected many times. Its antigen is as yet unknown.

This receptor was identified in a female donor in good health. This chain links TRBV6-6 with TRBJ1-3; D is ambiguous. CDR3 bases: TGTGCCAGCAGTTTCCTACGCGGAAACACCATATATTTT. Translation gives CASSFLRGNTIYF.